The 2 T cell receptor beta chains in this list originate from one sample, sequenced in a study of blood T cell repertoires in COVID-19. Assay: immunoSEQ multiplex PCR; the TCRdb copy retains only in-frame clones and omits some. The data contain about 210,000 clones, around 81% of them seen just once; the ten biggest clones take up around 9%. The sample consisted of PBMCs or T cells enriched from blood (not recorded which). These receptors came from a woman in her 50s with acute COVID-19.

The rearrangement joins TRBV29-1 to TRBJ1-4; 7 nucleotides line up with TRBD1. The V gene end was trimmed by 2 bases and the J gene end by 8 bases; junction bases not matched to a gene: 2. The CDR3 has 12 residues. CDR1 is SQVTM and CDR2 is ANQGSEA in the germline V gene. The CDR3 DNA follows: TGCAGCGTTGAACAGGGGGGAGAAAAACTGTTTTTT. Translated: CSVEQGGEKLFF.

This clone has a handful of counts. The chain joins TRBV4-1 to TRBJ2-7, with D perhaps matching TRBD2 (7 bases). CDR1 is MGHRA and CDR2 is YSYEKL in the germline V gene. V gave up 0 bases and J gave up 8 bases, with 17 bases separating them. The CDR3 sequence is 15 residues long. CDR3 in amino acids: CASSQEGGGRGQQYF. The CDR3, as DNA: TGCGCCAGCAGCCAAGAGGGGGGCGGGAGAGGTCAGCAGTACTTC.